The 19 T cell receptor beta chains presented below share a single source sample, sequenced in a study of blood T cell repertoires in COVID-19 (TCRdb year 2020). Library method: the immunoSEQ multiplex PCR assay. TCRdb provides this immuneACCESS table in a form limited to in-frame rearrangements. Some clones are lacking; in checked studies, under half of them reflect an unresolved V gene, and why the rest are absent is not known. Counted in this sample were 250,000 or so clones; around 84% of them appeared once. The ten largest clones add up to more than 6.5% of the sample. The sequenced sample consisted of peripheral blood. These receptors were collected from a woman aged 65 to 85 with active or convalescent COVID-19.

The chain couples TRBV4-3 to TRBJ1-5, with D tentatively TRBD1 (6 bases). The length of the CDR3 is 15 residues. In germline, CDR1 is LGHNA, CDR2 YSLEER. Deletions cut 2 bases from V and 7 bases from J, with 15 bases between. The CDR3 loop is CASSQKTGGGQPQHF. The CDR3 nucleotides read TGCGCCAGCAGCCAAAAAACGGGTGGGGGCCAGCCCCAGCATTTT.

This chain connects TRBV2 to TRBJ1-3, with 7 positions matching TRBD1. CDR3 length equals 17 residues. Germline CDR1 is SNHLY and CDR2 is FYNNEI. J was trimmed by 0 bases and V by 8 bases; bases with no gene match: 13. As DNA, the CDR3 is TGTGCCAGCGCCCGGGATTCAGGGGGTTTCTCTGGAAACACCATATATTTT. Amino acids: CASARDSGGFSGNTIYF. The full variable domain, completed using reference TRBV2 and TRBJ1-3, is EPEVTQTPSHQVTQMGQEVILRCVPISNHLYFYWYRQILGQKVEFLVSFYNNEISEKSEIFDDQFSVERPDGSNFTLKIRSTKLEDSAMYFCASARDSGGFSGNTIYFGEGSWLTVV.

This clone has only a few counts. J is TRBJ2-7 and V is TRBV24-1, with 12 bases that match TRBD2. The germline V gene encodes CDR1 KGHDR and CDR2 SFDVKD. Trimming at V came to 5 bases and at J to 3 bases, leaving 4 bases not matched to a gene. The CDR3 spans 15 residues. The CDR3 is CATSGSLAGGYEQYF. The CDR3 DNA follows: TGTGCCACCAGTGGATCACTAGCGGGGGGCTACGAGCAGTACTTC.

V is TRBV11-3 and J is TRBJ2-3; D perhaps matches TRBD2 (5 bases). Germline CDR1 is SGHNT and CDR2 is YENEEA. The V and J ends lost 3 bases and 3 bases respectively, with 7 bases between them. This CDR3 has 13 residues. The CDR3 is CASSFSGTDTQYF. The CDR3 nucleotides are TGTGCCAGCAGCTTTTCGGGGACAGATACGCAGTATTTT.

This clone was found a few times. V gene TRBV4-3 combines with J gene TRBJ2-3, with 7 bases identical to TRBD2. Germline trimming cut 1 base from V and 5 bases from J; bases unmatched to any gene: 9. CDR3 size: 16 residues. The germline CDR1 and CDR2 sequences are LGHNA and YSLEER. This CDR3 reads CASSQGYGGVGDTQYF. The CDR3 DNA follows: TGCGCCAGCAGCCAAGGATATGGGGGGGTCGGAGATACGCAGTATTTT.

CDR3 in DNA: TGTGCTAGTGGTTTGGTAACCCAGGGGGCCTACAATGAGCAGTTCTTC. This translates into CASGLVTQGAYNEQFF. The V and J genes are TRBV12-5 and TRBJ2-1, with TRBD1 identical over 7 bases. The CDR3 runs 16 residues. The V segment lost 0 bases and the J segment 2 bases; nucleotides outside the gene matches: 4. Germline CDR1 reads LGHNT; CDR2 reads FRNRAP.

V is TRBV5-1 and J is TRBJ2-5; maybe TRBD1 (6 bases). This CDR3 has 16 residues. Between the trimmed V and J ends, which lost 4 bases and 2 bases, there was a span of 18 bases. The germline gives CDR1 SGHRS, CDR2 YFSETQ. Here the CDR3 reads CASSPIRGPLQETQYF. The CDR3 DNA sequence: TGCGCCAGCAGCCCAATCAGGGGTCCTTTACAAGAGACCCAGTACTTC.

This chain joins TRBV7-2 and TRBJ1-5, with 11 nucleotides matching TRBD1. The CDR3 is 15 residues long. The germline V gene encodes CDR1 SGHTA and CDR2 FQGNSA. V trimming: 4 bases; J trimming: 5 bases; junction bases outside the gene matches: 4. In DNA, the CDR3 is TGTGCCAGCAGCTCCGGACAGGGGGCGGATCAGCCCCAGCATTTT. Translation: CASSSGQGADQPQHF.

The rearrangement joins TRBV9 to TRBJ2-3; 12 bases align to TRBD2. Germline CDR1 reads SGDLS; CDR2 reads YYNGEE. CDR3 length equals 16 residues. J gave up 2 bases and V 4 bases, and 5 bases lay outside the gene matches. The CDR3 reads CASSSSGGASTDTQYF. DNA for the CDR3: TGTGCCAGCAGCTCTAGCGGGGGGGCTTCCACAGATACGCAGTATTTT.

The chain uses TRBV7-2 and TRBJ2-7; D ambiguous. The length of the CDR3 is 13 residues. Trimming cost V 7 bases and J 5 bases, with 15 bases left between them. From germline, CDR1 is SGHTA and CDR2 FQGNSA. CDR3 loop: CASTSVRVHEQYF. The CDR3 DNA follows: TGTGCCAGCACTTCTGTTAGAGTCCACGAGCAGTACTTC.

This chain connects TRBV6-2 or TRBV6-3 to TRBJ1-6; 8 nucleotides match TRBD1. Germline-derived CDR1 and CDR2 are MNHEY and SVGEGT. J gave up 10 bases and V 7 bases, and 12 bases lay outside the gene matches. CDR3 length: 15 amino acids. CDR3: CASNPGQGIYSPLHF. The CDR3 DNA reads as TGTGCCAGCAACCCAGGACAGGGAATTTACTCACCCCTCCACTTT.

V is TRBV27 and J is TRBJ1-3; D gene uncertain. The V gene lost 6 bases and the J gene lost 0 bases, with 6 bases spanning the gap. CDR1 and CDR2 from the germline V gene are MNHEY and SMNVEV (reference sequence). The CDR3 length is 13 residues. The CDR3 bases are TGTGCCAGCAGGGAGGGCTCTGGAAACACCATATATTTT. Translation: CASREGSGNTIYF.

The gene calls are TRBV11-2 and TRBJ1-2; D not certain. The germline V gene encodes CDR1 SGHAT and CDR2 FQNNGV. This CDR3 comprises 15 residues. Trimming took 5 bases from V and 4 from J, leaving 17 bases between them. This CDR3 is CASSAQIGFLYGYTF. Here the CDR3 DNA reads TGTGCCAGCAGCGCACAGATTGGGTTTCTCTATGGCTACACCTTC.

This chain joins TRBV6-5 and TRBJ1-5, with 7 positions matching TRBD1. Unmatched junction bases numbered 7, after V lost 2 bases and J lost 6 bases. In germline, CDR1 is MNHEY, CDR2 SVGAGI. The CDR3 runs to 15 residues. The CDR3 loop is CASSYRGPGGQPQHF. Here the CDR3 DNA reads TGTGCCAGCAGTTACAGGGGGCCAGGGGGTCAGCCCCAGCATTTT.

This clone was detected only once. The rearrangement links TRBV7-3 to TRBJ2-1, with 7 bases identical to TRBD2. The J segment lost 4 bases and the V segment lost 1 base, leaving 7 bases of the junction unmatched. The CDR3 is 16 amino acids. Looked up from germline, CDR1 is SGHTA and CDR2 is FQGTGA. CDR3 DNA sequence: TGTGCCAGCAGCTTAAATTTGTTAGCGGGTTACAATGAGCAGTTCTTC. This gives the protein CASSLNLLAGYNEQFF.

The gene calls are TRBV6-2 or TRBV6-3 and TRBJ1-2; TRBD1 agrees at 7 bases. CDR1 is MNHEY, CDR2 SVGEGT, per germline. The CDR3 is 13 residues long. V was clipped by 4 bases and J by 4 bases; unmatched bases: 3. CDR3 in amino acids: CASSFGTAYGYTF. The CDR3 DNA follows: TGTGCCAGCAGTTTCGGGACAGCCTATGGCTACACCTTC.

The chain couples TRBV10-3 to TRBJ1-1, with a possible D match to TRBD1 (5 bases). The CDR3 consists of 13 residues. Per germline, CDR1 ENHRY and CDR2 SYGVKD. Trimming pared 2 bases from V and 5 bases from J, leaving 9 bases between. The CDR3 sequence: CAISERGITEAFF. In nucleotides, the CDR3 is TGTGCCATCAGTGAGAGGGGTATTACTGAAGCTTTCTTT.

The chain uses TRBV7-2 and TRBJ1-1; weak D call: TRBD1 (5 bases). The CDR3 is 15 residues long. Per germline, CDR1 SGHTA and CDR2 FQGNSA. Trimming cost V 0 bases and J 8 bases, with 16 bases left between them. CDR3 in DNA: TGTGCCAGCAGCTTAGCGGGGGGAGGCGGTGGAGAAGCTTTCTTT. Protein: CASSLAGGGGGEAFF.

The chain joins TRBV5-8 to TRBJ1-4; 7 nucleotides match TRBD1. The junction had 1 base not matched to a gene; V was cut back by 1 base and J by 4 bases. From germline, CDR1 is SGHTS and CDR2 YDEGEE. The CDR3 is made up of 14 amino acids. The CDR3 is CASSLQGGNEKLFF. In DNA, the CDR3 is TGTGCCAGCAGCTTGCAGGGGGGTAATGAAAAACTGTTTTTT.